The TCR beta chain described here comes from a study of identical twins. TCRdb reprocessed the 5' RACE reads with MiXCR, giving one entry per CDR3 protein. Found here are roughly 630,000 distinct CDR3 sequences, roughly 6.6% of them singletons; the top ten hold approximately 1.5%. The sample holds many counts of this clonotype. Its antigen is undetermined. The CDR3 runs to 14 residues. Losses at the gene ends were 5 bases for V and 6 bases for J; bases not matched to a gene: 5. Germline V gene lookup returns CDR1 SGHVS and CDR2 FQNEAQ. Overall study results and limits: Abundant beta clonotypes from cord blood bore fewer insertions; memory repertoires lacked this pattern. Some out-of-frame alpha sequences were shared by twins, and these showed excess low generation probability. Modeled out-of-frame TCR alpha sharing in monozygotic twins fell below observed levels.

These records were also assigned to another study, of yellow fever vaccine responses in identical twins. That source reports: Reports say the vaccine T cell response in twins looked partly convergent and partly personalized.

The rearrangement joins TRBV7-8 to TRBJ2-1, with 9 nucleotides matching TRBD1. The receptor comes from a woman under 30 in good health. The sample consisted of PBMCs. As DNA, the CDR3 is TGTGCCAGCAGCCTAGGGACAGGGAGCAATGAGCAGTTCTTC. Amino acids: CASSLGTGSNEQFF.